This T cell receptor (beta chain) was captured in a study of T cells expressing NK-cell markers. About the study: HCMV seropositivity marked most of the eight sequenced donors; one was seronegative. Findings and limits, study-wide: Dominant NKG2C+ clonotypes were found to form about 1.0-7.5% of CD8+ T cells in 5 or 6 donors.

As concerns this clonotype: Its cognate antigen is unknown.

The CDR3 runs 15 residues. Germline CDR1 and CDR2: SEHNR and FQNEAQ (reference sequence). Reprocessing the 5' RACE reads, TCRdb reports a single entry for every CDR3 protein and omits DNA. This repertoire includes 500,000 to 700,000 distinct CDR3 sequences. This receptor was taken from a man aged 18 to 35 in good health. Sequencing was done on a sample of blood T cells: a sorted CD56 or NKG2C T cell subset, CD4+ or CD8+ T cells, or bulk PBMC T cells (not recorded which). The rearrangement joins TRBV7-9 to TRBJ2-1. The CDR3 protein is CASTARLSSYNEQFF.